This TCR beta chain was sequenced for a study of cytomegalovirus exposure and HLA in healthy donors. Study-level points and caveats: A later analysis reported that several of the most significant clusters appeared to be linked to common viral pathogens, among them Epstein-Barr virus. Diagnosis of cytomegalovirus status made by the classifier reportedly showed high specificity and sensitivity. The later analysis indicated that the majority of CMV-associated TCR beta chains appeared HLA-restricted. As confirmed in vitro, a few CMV-associated chains were specific for CMV antigens.

60 Vbeta and 13 Jbeta primers were used in PCR. TCRdb's table, derived via immunoSEQ multiplex PCR, lists solely in-frame clones and lacks some. The data hold around 150,000 clones, with around 65% observed a single time. Comments on this clone: Antigen unknown.

Germline V gene lookup returns CDR1 KGHSH and CDR2 LQKENI. Between the trimmed V and J ends, which lost 3 bases and 0 bases, there was a span of 11 bases. This CDR3 spans 15 amino acids. The sequence derives from a woman in her sixties in good health and CMV-seronegative. This chain uses TRBV18 with TRBJ1-2; no clear D gene. Material for sequencing was PBMCs. The CDR3 bases are TGTGCCAGCTCACCGCGGCCACCCCCTAACTATGGCTACACCTTC. Translation: CASSPRPPPNYGYTF.